The present T cell receptor (beta chain) was sequenced within a study of identical twins. No donor was unhealthy or non-Caucasian. It was template switching that added a universal primer site, and there were unique molecular identifiers on the cDNA. TCRdb recomputed calls from the 5' RACE reads with MiXCR, one row per CDR3 protein. The sample includes 410,000 or so distinct CDR3 sequences, approximately 17% of them seen just once. For this clonotype: Its antigen remains unknown.

Study-level results: These conclusions were based on statistical analysis (cross-sectional, not following the same donors). Alpha sequences out of frame and shared by twins had excess low generation probability.

This TCR derives from a middle-aged man in good health. The sample was naive T cells sorted from blood.

In DNA form, the CDR3 reads TGCGCCAGCAGCTTTACCGGGAGGACCACAGATACGCAGTATTTT. Amino acid sequence: CASSFTGRTTDTQYF. V gene TRBV5-1 combines with J gene TRBJ2-3, with TRBD2 matching 7 bases. CDR1 and CDR2 (germline): SGHRS, YFSETQ. With V trimmed by 2 bases and J by 2 bases, 5 bases remained unmatched. This CDR3 spans 15 amino acids. The full variable domain, with the rest looked up from reference TRBV5-1 and TRBJ2-3, is KAGVTQTPRYLIKTRGQQVTLSCSPISGHRSVSWYQQTPGQGLQFLFEYFSETQRNKGNFPGRFSGRQFSNSRSEMNVSTLELGDSALYLCASSFTGRTTDTQYFGPGTRLTVL.